This entry concerns a single T cell receptor (beta chain). No antigen is known for it. Profiled with immunoSEQ multiplex PCR; TCRdb holds only in-frame clones, not every one. Counted here are 60,000 or so clones, about 81% occurring once; the ten biggest clones make up approximately 8%. The entry originates in a study of a mutant IDH1 vaccine in newly diagnosed glioma. Germline V lookup: CDR1 SGHVS, CDR2 FNYEAQ. Trimming stripped 1 base from V and 3 bases from J, with 21 bases between. This CDR3 spans 18 amino acids. Time point specified: week 23, last vaccination. The content of each vaccine dose was 300 ug of mutant IDH1 20-mer peptide, and topical imiquimod accompanied it. Donors had new WHO grade 3 or 4 IDH1-mutant, ATRX-lost astrocytomas.

The chain links TRBV7-6 to TRBJ1-2; possibly TRBD1 for D (6 bases). The sample was PBMCs, taken from a glioma patient whose treatment included an IDH1 peptide vaccine. The clonotype originates from a woman aged 40 to 55 with glioma. Some clones in this sample may be carry-over from other donors' samples. CDR3 amino acids: CASSLDSGSGGQDYGYTF. The CDR3 DNA is TGTGCCAGCAGCTTAGACTCGGGATCTGGGGGGCAAGACTATGGCTACACCTTC. The full variable domain, its missing parts supplied by reference TRBV7-6 and TRBJ1-2, is GAGVSQSPRYKVTKRGQDVALRCDPISGHVSLYWYRQALGQGPEFLTYFNYEAQQDKSGLPNDRFSAERPEGSISTLTIQRTEQRDSAMYRCASSLDSGSGGQDYGYTFGSGTRLTVV.